The sequence of this T cell receptor (beta chain) was determined in a study of OX40 agonist ivuxolimab in advanced cancers. Study context: Dose-escalation cases comprised hepatocellular carcinoma, melanoma, renal cell or head and neck cancer.

Turning to this clone: Its antigen remains unknown.

TCRdb's table, derived via immunoSEQ multiplex PCR, lists solely in-frame clones and lacks some. The sample includes 100,000 to 150,000 clones, 92% of them seen just once. Germline-derived CDR1 and CDR2 are WSHSY and SAAADI. CDR3 length: 15 amino acids. V shed 4 bases and J shed 8 bases, with 18 bases lying between them. Study outcomes and limitations: At 0.1 to 3.0 mg/kg and by week 6, clonal expansion occurred in CD4+ and CD8+ blood T cells. On average, CD8+ T cells had more expanded clones than CD4+.

The sequence was collected from an adult with an advanced solid tumor such as melanoma, head and neck, liver or kidney cancer. V and J are TRBV10-2 and TRBJ2-1, with D possibly being TRBD1 or TRBD2 (5 bases each). This specimen was CD4+ or CD8+ T cells sorted from blood, taken in a trial of the OX40 agonist ivuxolimab. For the CDR3, the DNA is TGCGCCAGCAGTGGGTTCTGGGGGAGTGAGGATGAGCAGTTCTTC. The encoded protein is CASSGFWGSEDEQFF.